The clone carrying this T cell receptor (beta chain) appeared once. The junction does not match germline at one end; this may be a read error. This specimen belongs to a study of cytomegalovirus exposure and HLA in healthy donors. 13 Jbeta primers and 60 Vbeta primers were used for the PCR. Method: immunoSEQ multiplex PCR; TCRdb's copy keeps in-frame clones and lacks some. The profile covers tens of thousands of clones, with 86% appearing a single time and approximately 10% taken by the ten largest. This CDR3 spans 13 amino acids. Germline V lookup: CDR1 LNHNV, CDR2 YYDKDF (reference sequence). Sequenced: PBMCs. The receptor's source is a man aged 25 to 40 in good health and CMV-seropositive. This chain connects TRBV15 to TRBJ1-1; D remains ambiguous. CDR3 in DNA: TGTGCCACCAGCATACTCGAGGGATCGGAAGATTTCTTT. This encodes CATSILEGSEDFF.